Each of the 26 T cell receptor beta chains below was sequenced from the same sample in a study of beta chain features in type 1 diabetes. The whole isolated RNA underwent reverse transcription, so sequencing captured expressed TCRB transcripts. TCRdb's copy holds only in-frame clones and misses some; the assay was immunoSEQ multiplex PCR. This table has approximately 160,000 clones, over 7.5% appearing once. Sequencing was carried out using central memory CD4+ T cells from blood. These receptors were collected from a young woman in good health.

The chain has TRBV4-2 and TRBJ1-1; TRBD1 agrees at 9 bases. Germline values: CDR1 LGHNA, CDR2 YNFKEQ. Losses at the gene ends were 1 base for V and 6 bases for J; bases not matched to a gene: 6. This CDR3 region has 15 residues. The CDR3 bases are TGTGCCAGCAGCCAAGCAATCGGACAGGGGCCTGAAGCTTTCTTT. Its translation: CASSQAIGQGPEAFF.

This clone was counted between two and nine times. CDR3 region: CAWAQGYNQPQHF. CDR3 DNA sequence: TGTGCCTGGGCCCAGGGGTACAATCAGCCCCAGCATTTT. The genes are TRBV30 and TRBJ1-5, with D possibly matching TRBD1 (6 bases). Trimming cost V 5 bases and J 3 bases, with 11 bases left between them. This CDR3 contains 13 residues. Per the germline V gene, CDR1 is GTSNPN and CDR2 is SVGIG (reference sequence).

In this sample, this clone turned up once. The V and J genes are TRBV9 and TRBJ1-3; tentatively, D is TRBD1 (5 bases). V lost 0 bases and J lost 4, with 14 bases in between. This CDR3 region has 16 residues. The germline V gene has CDR1 SGDLS and CDR2 YYNGEE. The CDR3 sequence: CASSVDFGGAGNTIYF. Here the CDR3 DNA reads TGTGCCAGCAGCGTAGATTTCGGAGGGGCAGGAAACACCATATATTTT.

This clone was detected a few times. The CDR3 is CASSFDTNQPQHF. DNA of the CDR3: TGCGCCAGCAGCTTCGACACCAATCAGCCCCAGCATTTT. The V gene is TRBV5-1, the J gene TRBJ1-5; D is unclear. The germline V gene encodes CDR1 SGHRS and CDR2 YFSETQ. V was clipped by 2 bases and J by 3 bases, with 6 bases between them. The CDR3 runs 13 residues. Filled out from reference TRBV5-1 and TRBJ1-5, the complete variable domain reads KAGVTQTPRYLIKTRGQQVTLSCSPISGHRSVSWYQQTPGQGLQFLFEYFSETQRNKGNFPGRFSGRQFSNSRSEMNVSTLELGDSALYLCASSFDTNQPQHFGDGTRLSIL.

This chain connects TRBV9 to TRBJ2-2, with TRBD1 matching over 9 bases. The CDR3 extends over 15 amino acids. V shed 4 bases, J shed 7 bases, and the junction held 8 bases outside the gene matches. Germline V gene lookup returns CDR1 SGDLS and CDR2 YYNGEE. In DNA form, the CDR3 reads TGTGCCAGCAGCCCCCGGACAGGGGATCTCGGGGAGCTGTTTTTT. Translation gives CASSPRTGDLGELFF.

In its sample, this clone was seen a few times. V is TRBV5-1 and J is TRBJ2-7, with D perhaps TRBD2 (6 bases). Germline lookup yields CDR1 SGHRS and CDR2 YFSETQ. The CDR3 length is 16 residues. V lost 4 bases, J lost 2 bases, and 19 bases lay in between. In nucleotides, the CDR3 is TGCGCCAGCAGCCCTGGGCCGGGGGAGGACGCCTACGAGCAGTACTTC. Its translation is CASSPGPGEDAYEQYF.

This clone was seen more than once but under ten times. The J gene is TRBJ2-6, the V gene TRBV6-6; tentatively, D is TRBD1 (6 bases). The germline V gene has CDR1 MNHNY and CDR2 SVGAGI (reference sequence). The CDR3 is 15 amino acids. V lost 6 bases, J lost 4 bases, and 13 bases lay in between. The CDR3 sequence: CASRNTGLGANVLTF. CDR3 nucleotides: TGTGCCAGCAGAAACACAGGGTTAGGGGCCAACGTCCTGACTTTC.

The chain recombines TRBV7-8 with TRBJ2-2, with D maybe TRBD2 (6 bases). V lost 1 base, J lost 5 bases, and 11 bases lay in between. The CDR3 consists of 15 residues. Germline CDR1 is SGHVS and CDR2 is FQNEAQ. CDR3 protein: CASSLDERVTGELFF. CDR3 in DNA: TGTGCCAGCAGCTTAGATGAGCGGGTGACCGGGGAGCTGTTTTTT.

J is TRBJ2-1 and V is TRBV11-1; 8 positions agree with TRBD1. J was trimmed by 2 bases and V by 2 bases; bases with no gene match: 5. Germline V CDR1 and CDR2: SGHAT, FQDESV (reference sequence). The CDR3 has 16 residues. The CDR3 coding sequence is TGTGCCAGCAGCTTAAACCCGACAGGGGCCTACAATGAGCAGTTCTTC. Amino acid sequence: CASSLNPTGAYNEQFF. The entire variable domain, with the rest obtained from reference TRBV11-1 and TRBJ2-1, is as follows: EAEVAQSPRYKITEKSQAVAFWCDPISGHATLYWYRQILGQGPELLVQFQDESVVDDSQLPKDRFSAERLKGVDSTLKIQPAELGDSAMYLCASSLNPTGAYNEQFFGPGTRLTVL.

This clone was detected a few times. Other DNA sequences within the sample encode an identical CDR3. V usage is TRBV27 and J usage is TRBJ2-2; D call uncertain. The V end lost 2 bases, the J end lost 2 bases, and 9 bases lay between the germline ends. Germline V gene data show CDR1 as MNHEY and CDR2 as SMNVEV (reference sequence). The CDR3 has 15 residues. The CDR3 DNA reads TGTGCCAGCAGTTTAAATGGAGCTAACACCGGGGAGCTGTTTTTT. Residues: CASSLNGANTGELFF.

The chain uses TRBV28 and TRBJ1-4, with D maybe TRBD1 (6 bases). This CDR3 comprises 13 residues. From germline, CDR1 is MDHEN and CDR2 SYDVKM. Trimming stripped 6 bases from V and 4 bases from J, with 9 bases between. CDR3 sequence (DNA): TGTGCCAGCAGGGACAGTCTTAATGAAAAACTGTTTTTT. Translating gives CASRDSLNEKLFF.

The rearrangement links TRBV5-4 to TRBJ1-1, with 7 bases lining up with TRBD1. Germline V gives CDR1 SGHNT, CDR2 YYREEE (reference sequence). V shed 4 bases, J shed 0 bases, and the junction held 3 bases outside the gene matches. The CDR3 sequence is 14 residues long. For the CDR3, the DNA is TGTGCCAGCAGCGGGGGGACAGTGAACACTGAAGCTTTCTTT. Encoded protein: CASSGGTVNTEAFF.

This clone was seen more than once but under ten times. The V gene is TRBV30, the J gene TRBJ2-7; D is perhaps TRBD1 (5 bases). The CDR3 consists of 11 residues. Trimming removed 0 bases at V and 10 bases at J, with 10 bases between. Germline CDR1 reads GTSNPN; CDR2 reads SVGIG (reference sequence). CDR3 sequence (DNA): TGTGCCTGGAGTGTAGCCAGGGTTCAGTACTTC. Protein product: CAWSVARVQYF.

The chain employs TRBV4-3 and TRBJ2-7, with 7 bases that match TRBD1. The CDR3 covers 14 residues. The germline gives CDR1 LGHNA, CDR2 YSLEER. With 1 base clipped from V and 5 bases from J, the junction kept 5 bases outside the gene matches. The CDR3 reads CASSQAQGTDEQYF. CDR3 coding DNA: TGCGCCAGCAGCCAAGCACAGGGGACGGACGAGCAGTACTTC.

The V call is TRBV18, the J call TRBJ2-1; TRBD1 might be the D (6 bases). Between the trimmed V and J ends, which lost 0 bases and 6 bases, there was a span of 15 bases. The CDR3 is made up of 16 amino acids. The germline gives CDR1 KGHSH, CDR2 LQKENI. CDR3 coding DNA: TGTGCCAGCTCACCACCGACGGCAGGGGTTGGCAATGAGCAGTTCTTC. Amino acid sequence: CASSPPTAGVGNEQFF.

V usage is TRBV4-2 and J usage is TRBJ2-7, with 8 positions matching TRBD2. V was clipped by 1 base and J by 2 bases; unmatched bases: 4. CDR3 length: 15 amino acids. The germline CDR1 and CDR2 sequences are LGHNA and YNFKEQ. The CDR3 loop reads CASSQGREGPYEQYF. The CDR3 coding sequence is TGTGCCAGCAGCCAAGGTCGGGAGGGCCCCTACGAGCAGTACTTC.

This clone occurred a few times. V usage is TRBV18 and J usage is TRBJ2-7; 8 nucleotides agree with TRBD1. Unmatched junction bases numbered 3, after V lost 5 bases and J lost 3 bases. Germline V lookup: CDR1 KGHSH, CDR2 LQKENI. There are 13 residues in the CDR3. The CDR3 protein is CASSSDRGYEQYF. CDR3 DNA: TGTGCCAGCTCATCCGACAGGGGCTACGAGCAGTACTTC.

This sequence joins TRBV5-4 and TRBJ2-4; D gene uncertain. Trimming shortened V by 0 bases and J by 7 bases, and 11 bases separated the two germline ends. The length of the CDR3 is 14 residues. Germline CDR1 reads SGHNT; CDR2 reads YYREEE (reference sequence). CDR3 sequence: CASSLGGDGNIQYF. For the CDR3, the DNA is TGTGCCAGCAGCTTGGGAGGCGACGGGAACATTCAGTACTTC.

CDR3 protein: CASSLRPGTSGSEQFF. The DNA of the CDR3 is TGCGCCAGCAGCTTGCGCCCCGGGACTAGCGGGAGTGAGCAGTTCTTC. The chain links TRBV5-1 to TRBJ2-1; TRBD2 aligns across 14 bases. The CDR3 extends over 16 amino acids. Trimming cost V 1 base and J 9 bases; bases outside gene matches: 6. Germline lookup yields CDR1 SGHRS and CDR2 YFSETQ. The variable domain in full, completed from reference TRBV5-1 and TRBJ2-1, reads KAGVTQTPRYLIKTRGQQVTLSCSPISGHRSVSWYQQTPGQGLQFLFEYFSETQRNKGNFPGRFSGRQFSNSRSEMNVSTLELGDSALYLCASSLRPGTSGSEQFFGPGTRLTVL.

In this sample, this clone turned up a few times. The chain recombines TRBV9 with TRBJ2-1; TRBD2 matches at 9 bases. Germline V lookup: CDR1 SGDLS, CDR2 YYNGEE. This CDR3 is 15 amino acids long. Trimming cost V 3 bases and J 3 bases; bases outside gene matches: 4. CDR3 in DNA: TGTGCCAGCAGCGCGCTTAGCGGGGGCTACAATGAGCAGTTCTTC. Its protein is CASSALSGGYNEQFF.

The chain joins TRBV7-9 to TRBJ2-4, with D possibly TRBD2 on 7 matching bases. Germline-derived CDR1 and CDR2 are SEHNR and FQNEAQ (reference sequence). Trimming shortened V by 5 bases and J by 8 bases, and 16 bases separated the two germline ends. This CDR3 comprises 14 residues. The CDR3 sequence is CASSPPGGADIQYF. As DNA, the CDR3 is TGTGCCAGCAGCCCGCCGGGGGGCGCGGACATTCAGTACTTC.

In this sample, this clone turned up a few times. The J gene is TRBJ2-3, the V gene TRBV10-2, with 11 bases lining up with TRBD1. The V segment lost 8 bases and the J segment 4 bases; nucleotides outside the gene matches: 2. Germline V gives CDR1 WSHSY, CDR2 SAAADI. The CDR3 consists of 13 residues. The CDR3 nucleotides are TGCGCCAGCGAGGGACAGGGGGCAGATACGCAGTATTTT. This encodes CASEGQGADTQYF.

This clone was counted between two and nine times. The chain uses TRBV2 and TRBJ2-5; TRBD2 matches 7 bases. V lost 3 bases and J lost 2; bases outside the gene matches: 12. CDR1 is SNHLY, CDR2 FYNNEI, per germline. The CDR3 runs 17 residues. In nucleotides, the CDR3 is TGTGCCAGCAGTGAGTCGTCTAGCGGTGAGGAGCAAGAGACCCAGTACTTC. Its translation is CASSESSSGEEQETQYF.

The J gene is TRBJ2-7, the V gene TRBV2; 7 positions agree with TRBD1. The trim removed 5 bases at V and 2 bases at J, leaving 6 bases unmatched. The CDR3 spans 14 residues. Germline V gene sequence: CDR1 SNHLY, CDR2 FYNNEI. The CDR3 DNA follows: TGTGCCAGCAGTTACAGGGGAGAACCCTACGAGCAGTACTTC. Residues: CASSYRGEPYEQYF.

CDR3 in DNA: TGTGCCAGCAGCGTAGCAGCGGTGCCTTCATACGAGCAGTACTTC. The encoded protein is CASSVAAVPSYEQYF. This chain uses TRBV9 with TRBJ2-7; D may be TRBD2 (5 bases). V lost 0 bases and J lost 4, with 14 bases in between. This CDR3 spans 15 amino acids. Germline CDR1 SGDLS, CDR2 YYNGEE.

This clone was picked up a small number of times. The V and J genes are TRBV18 and TRBJ2-3, with no clear D. Trimming removed 3 bases from V and 7 bases from J, with 11 bases in between. The germline CDR1 and CDR2 sequences are KGHSH and LQKENI. The CDR3 runs to 13 residues. CDR3 sequence (DNA): TGTGCCAGCTCACCCGCCCCGGTAAATACGCAGTATTTT. It yields the protein CASSPAPVNTQYF.